The sequence of this T cell receptor (beta chain) was determined in a study of cytomegalovirus exposure and HLA in healthy donors. Study as a whole: An early release of data contained approximately 80 million unique TCRs, which came from HLA-typed donors. The Caucasian-associated ancestry cluster held under 90% of under 450 genotyped donors.

As regards this clone: Its cognate antigen is unknown.

Findings and limits, study-wide: By HLA locus, TCR association rates varied in a later analysis, with DRB1 showing the most and HLA-C the fewest.

PCR amplification relied on 60 Vbeta primers (plus 13 Jbeta primers). Clones were read by immunoSEQ multiplex PCR, and TCRdb kept only the in-frame ones, dropping some. The sample lists about 190,000 clones; almost 80% were seen once. Trimming left V 7 bases short and J 3 bases short, with 9 bases between. Germline CDR1 MDHEN, CDR2 SYDVKM. The CDR3 is 12 residues long. The rearrangement joins TRBV28 to TRBJ1-2; D remains unclear. The sequence was collected from a woman younger than 35 in good health and CMV-seronegative. Sequencing was performed on PBMCs. In DNA form, the CDR3 reads TGTGCCAGCAACAACAAAGACTATGGCTACACCTTC. It codes for CASNNKDYGYTF.